Sequencing of this TCR beta chain was carried out in a study of T cells in localized non-small cell lung cancer. Findings and caveats of the study: A median of around 58 clones ranked among the top 100 in tumor appeared in adjacent lung. Clonality peaked in uninvolved adjacent lung rather than tumor. Analysis by sequencing included only one tumor region, so heterogeneity remains possible.

Turning to this clone: What it recognizes is unknown.

Trimming removed 6 bases from V and 8 bases from J, with 16 bases in between. Germline loops: CDR1 MNHEY, CDR2 SMNVEV (reference sequence). This CDR3 is built from 13 residues. Some clones are missing from TCRdb's copy, which holds only in-frame ones; the method was immunoSEQ multiplex PCR. The sample consists of about 34,000 clones, 93% of them appearing once. The clonotype was recovered from a female donor of 60 years or more with stage I lung adenocarcinoma. This specimen consisted of peripheral blood, obtained before any cancer treatment. The chain has TRBV27 and TRBJ1-2; weak D call: TRBD1 (6 bases). The DNA for the CDR3 is TGTGCCAGCAGCCCACCCGACAGGCACGGCTACACCTTC. Translated: CASSPPDRHGYTF.